This TCR beta chain was found in a study of T cells in Graves' hyperthyroidism and ophthalmopathy (dated by TCRdb to between 2018 and 2021). General notes on the study: Peripheral blood samples were taken at initial diagnosis, before any treatment was given. To identify distinguishing TCR V-J signatures, a discovery cohort of about a hundred patients was used, comprising approximately 40 with Graves' ophthalmopathy and 55 to 65 with stable Graves' hyperthyroidism. Prospective prediction of ophthalmopathy was tested in an independent validation cohort consisting of roughly 19 hyperthyroidism patients and 15 to 17 patients who later progressed to ophthalmopathy. The 75 to 100 discovery patients were randomly split 7:3 into training and test sets. In addition, the study compared T-cell repertoires in thyroid tissue and in blood from about 6 Graves' hyperthyroidism patients. Once sampling was done, hyperthyroidism patients were given methimazole at a starting dose of 30 mg daily, whereas ophthalmopathy patients were given high-dose intravenous methylprednisolone. According to the paper, TCR Vbeta CDR3 sequencing was carried out on 120 to 150 peripheral blood samples, which came from approximately 43 ophthalmopathy, around 75 hyperthyroidism and some 17 progressor patients.

Reading from cysteine to phenylalanine, the CDR3 counts 18 amino acids. Just the 54-base CDR3 DNA is kept, in frame starting at base 1. The germline V gene provides CDR1 SGHDN and CDR2 FVKESK. V has 1 base trimmed and J has 3 bases trimmed; junction bases matching no gene number 7. There are many counts of this clonotype. The antigen it binds to is not known. Per-base qualities were not stored, and no clone one base away is much larger. In the ophthalmopathy patients, disease was moderately to severely active, with a Clinical Activity Score of 3 or more, a NOSPECS grade of 4 or more, and a duration of less than 3 months. Exclusion was applied to patients with uncontrolled infections, other autoimmune diseases, pregnancy or lactation. Clinical symptoms, serum thyroxine and TRAb, thyroid ultrasound, and orbital computed tomography formed the basis for the diagnoses. PBMCs were isolated from about 10 ml of fresh peripheral blood by Ficoll-Paque density gradient centrifugation. Trizol reagent was used to extract total RNA, and RNA quality was then checked on an Agilent 2100 Bioanalyzer.

The TCR beta CDR3 regions were amplified from the RNA transcripts. The first round of RT-PCR for the TCR CDR3 was performed with the HTBI primer set and the Qiagen OneStep RT-PCR kit. The libraries were constructed in a second round of multiplex PCR and then size-selected and purified. Sequencing of the libraries was done on an Illumina HiSeq2000 using paired-end 100 bp reads. The authors' pipeline ran thus. SOAPnuke was used to process the raw data, throwing out any read that contained adapters or uncalled bases, had a mean Phred below 15, or lacked an exact constant-primer or identifier match. COPE v1.2.5 was used to merge high-quality paired reads, and clonotypes were defined as unique nucleotide sequences. Clonotypes were aligned to IMGT TRBV, TRBD and TRBJ reference segments using MiTCR v1.1. The analysis was restricted to V-J combinations with a frequency above 0.0001, which together covered 98% to 99.2% of the repertoires. A TCS score was defined as the ratio of F50 (clonal expansion) to E x V (chaos), with BLOSUM62-based TCRdist applied between CDR3 peptides within each V-J. Welch's t-statistics and random forest reduced around 550 V-J features to 10 to 15, which were used in a naive Bayes classifier (R e1071). TCRdb ran its own pipeline on the public reads, namely fastp trimming at Q25 and MiXCR clone calling, and kept in-frame beta chains. Each CDR3 protein appears once, grouped with its most common genes and DNA. These V and J calls rely on TCRdb rather than the paper's analysis. This sample lists about 500,000 distinct CDR3 sequences; roughly a sixth were detected once. The ten largest make up 29% of the sample.

Overall results and qualifications from the work: Sample size was not statistically predetermined, and investigators were not blinded to group allocation. In validation, progression to ophthalmopathy was predicted by the model with 70.59% sensitivity and just over 72% specificity, a median of about 6.4 months before onset. A model built on a 13 V-J signature distinguished ophthalmopathy from stable hyperthyroidism, reaching around 87% sensitivity and approximately 81% specificity in cross-validation and 80%/75% in testing. Most expanded thyroid clonotypes (frequency above 0.001) were also found in blood, which suggests that blood repertoires may mirror thyroid immune responses.

The sequence is built from TRBV14 and TRBJ2-4, with TRBD2 identical over 12 junction bases. This receptor was obtained from a woman aged 30 to 39 with Graves' ophthalmopathy. The sample comprised blood. Read as DNA, the sequence is TGTGCCAGCAGCCAAGCTAGCGGGAGGGCCTCGGGCAAAAACATTCAGTACTTC. Translated, it reads CASSQASGRASGKNIQYF.